Shown below are 26 T cell receptor beta chains from a single sample sequenced in a study of human T cells and chemical hapten exposure. MiXCR, run by TCRdb on the RACE reads, gives a single entry per CDR3 protein. The table has some 39,000 distinct CDR3 sequences, approximately 9.5% seen once; the top ten hold roughly 25%. Time point defined: patch test 3, about 24 weeks after DPC sensitization. Stated treatment: therapeutic diphenylcyclopropenone sensitization with weekly scalp DPC. Total RNA was isolated from unfractionated whole blood. This material consisted of whole blood, taken in connection with sensitization to the hapten diphenylcyclopropenone (DPC). The source is a man aged 45-65 years with alopecia areata. Some clones in this sample may be carry-over from other donors' samples.

This sequence joins TRBV6-6 and TRBJ2-5; D may be TRBD2 (6 bases). The CDR3 is made up of 14 amino acids. Germline CDR1 and CDR2: MNHNY and SVGAGI (reference sequence). Deletions cut 6 bases from V and 1 base from J, with 12 bases between. The CDR3 sequence is CASRGAGTQETQYF. The CDR3 DNA is TGTGCCAGCAGGGGAGCGGGTACCCAAGAGACCCAGTACTTC.

This clonotype was observed a few times. J is TRBJ2-2 and V is TRBV27, with TRBD2 matching 11 bases. Trimming took 2 bases from V and 7 from J; bases not matched to a gene: 9. The CDR3 has 17 amino acids. The germline gives CDR1 MNHEY, CDR2 SMNVEV (reference sequence). The CDR3 region is CASSLDELAGDLGELFF. As DNA, the CDR3 is TGTGCCAGCAGTTTAGACGAACTAGCGGGAGATCTCGGGGAGCTGTTTTTT.

The chain has TRBV7-8 and TRBJ1-2, with unresolved D. CDR1 and CDR2 from the germline V gene are SGHVS and FQNEAQ. There are 17 residues in the CDR3. With 1 base removed from V and 4 bases from J, the gap between germline ends came to 19 bases. The chain's CDR3 is CASSLVYRVQTSYGYTF. The CDR3 region has the DNA TGTGCCAGCAGCTTAGTTTACAGAGTACAGACCTCCTATGGCTACACCTTC. Complete variable domain (other parts from reference TRBV7-8 and TRBJ1-2): GAGVSQSPRYKVAKRGQDVALRCDPISGHVSLFWYQQALGQGPEFLTYFQNEAQLDKSGLPSDRFFAERPEGSVSTLKIQRTQQEDSAVYLCASSLVYRVQTSYGYTFGSGTRLTVV.

This clonotype was detected a few times. The chain carries TRBV7-6 and TRBJ2-7; D gene ambiguous. Per the germline V gene, CDR1 is SGHVS and CDR2 is FNYEAQ. Trimming removed 2 bases at V and 3 bases at J, with 11 bases between. The CDR3 contains 14 residues. The CDR3 spells CASSLSASYYEQYF. The CDR3 region has the DNA TGTGCCAGCAGCTTATCGGCCTCTTACTACGAGCAGTACTTC.

This clonotype occurred a few times. CDR3 in amino acids: CASSPNLAGGLGNEQFF. CDR3 sequence (DNA): TGTGCCAGCTCACCAAATCTGGCGGGAGGATTGGGAAATGAGCAGTTCTTC. The chain employs TRBV18 and TRBJ2-1, with TRBD2 identical over 8 bases. The CDR3 totals 17 residues. J lost 7 bases, V lost 2 bases, and 13 bases had no gene match. The germline V gene encodes CDR1 KGHSH and CDR2 LQKENI.

This clonotype showed up many times. The chain links TRBV11-2 to TRBJ2-3; maybe TRBD2 (6 bases). The germline V gene has CDR1 SGHAT and CDR2 FQNNGV. The CDR3 is 16 amino acids. V lost 5 bases to trimming and J lost 2 bases, with 17 bases between them. The CDR3 reads CASSLHLAEPTDTQYF. The CDR3 DNA follows: TGTGCCAGCAGCCTCCACTTAGCGGAACCCACAGATACGCAGTATTTT.

Many counts were recorded for this clonotype. The J gene is TRBJ2-5, the V gene TRBV7-6; 9 nucleotides line up with TRBD2. V shed 2 bases and J 4 bases; nucleotides not matched to a gene: 5. The CDR3 sequence is 15 residues long. Germline assignment: CDR1 SGHVS and CDR2 FNYEAQ. The CDR3 loop is CASSLISGSGETQYF. Here the CDR3 DNA reads TGTGCCAGCAGCTTAATTAGCGGGAGTGGAGAGACCCAGTACTTC. Variable domain in full (rest from reference TRBV7-6 and TRBJ2-5): GAGVSQSPRYKVTKRGQDVALRCDPISGHVSLYWYRQALGQGPEFLTYFNYEAQQDKSGLPNDRFSAERPEGSISTLTIQRTEQRDSAMYRCASSLISGSGETQYFGPGTRLLVL.

This clonotype was detected ten times or more. The V call is TRBV7-7, the J call TRBJ1-1; no definite D call. The V and J ends lost 1 base and 1 base respectively, with 4 bases between them. The CDR3 loop spans 13 amino acids. CDR1 and CDR2 from the germline V gene are SSHAT and FNYEAQ (reference sequence). CDR3 sequence (DNA): TGTGCCAGCAGCTTAGGGCAGAACACTGAAGCTTTCTTT. Protein sequence: CASSLGQNTEAFF. The full variable domain, its missing parts supplied by reference TRBV7-7 and TRBJ1-1, is GAGVSQSPRYKVTKRGQDVTLRCDPISSHATLYWYQQALGQGPEFLTYFNYEAQPDKSGLPSDRFSAERPEGSISTLTIQRTEQRDSAMYRCASSLGQNTEAFFGQGTRLTVV.

There are a few counts of this clonotype. The chain has TRBV12-3 or TRBV12-4 and TRBJ1-1, with D unresolved. The CDR3 consists of 11 residues. The V and J ends lost 7 bases and 5 bases respectively, with 8 bases between them. The CDR3 region has the DNA TGTGCCAGCACCCAGATAACTGAAGCTTTCTTT. This translates into CASTQITEAFF.

This clonotype was found many times. The chain couples TRBV14 to TRBJ2-3; D is possibly TRBD1 (6 bases). The germline gives CDR1 SGHDN, CDR2 FVKESK. With 4 bases removed from V and 6 bases from J, the gap between germline ends came to 20 bases. The CDR3 totals 16 residues. The CDR3 coding sequence is TGTGCCAGCAGCCGTCGGACAGATAGCTGGGCCGATACGCAGTATTTT. The encoded protein is CASSRRTDSWADTQYF.

This clonotype was observed at least ten times. CDR3 bases: TGTGCCAGCAGTCCCTTGGGGGAAAATCAGCCCCAGCATTTT. This sequence encodes CASSPLGENQPQHF. The J gene is TRBJ1-5, the V gene TRBV28; D possibly corresponds to TRBD1 (5 bases). CDR1 and CDR2 (germline): MDHEN, SYDVKM. This CDR3 is built from 14 residues. V lost 5 bases to trimming and J lost 4 bases, with 12 bases between them.

The chain employs TRBV28 and TRBJ2-7; maybe TRBD2 (5 bases). Germline values: CDR1 MDHEN, CDR2 SYDVKM. CDR3 size: 14 residues. V was cut by 3 bases and J by 2 bases, with 11 bases left in between. This CDR3 is CASSFSSDAYEQYF. The DNA for the CDR3 is TGTGCCAGCAGTTTTAGTAGCGATGCCTACGAGCAGTACTTC.

With regard to this clonotype: This may come from a read error, since a much larger clone is one base off. The gene calls are TRBV30 and TRBJ2-2; D is unresolved. This CDR3 is built from 14 residues. With 3 bases removed from V and 3 bases from J, the gap between germline ends came to 11 bases. CDR1 and CDR2 (germline): GTSNPN, SVGIG (reference sequence). In DNA form, the CDR3 reads TGTGCCTGGAGCCCGGGCCCCTACACCGGGGAGCTGTTTTTT. This codes for CAWSPGPYTGELFF.

This clonotype was picked up many times. The CDR3 DNA reads TGTGCCTGGAGTTCTAGCACAGATACGCAGTATTTT. It translates to CAWSSSTDTQYF. V is TRBV30 and J is TRBJ2-3; D gene unclear. Trimming removed 2 bases from V and 0 bases from J, with 3 bases in between. The CDR3 runs 12 residues. Germline V gene lookup returns CDR1 GTSNPN and CDR2 SVGIG (reference sequence).

The chain carries TRBV10-3 and TRBJ2-7, with no clear D. Germline CDR1 reads ENHRY; CDR2 reads SYGVKD. The CDR3 spans 15 residues. V lost 9 bases and J lost 0, with 18 bases in between. The CDR3 DNA follows: TGTGCCATTGTCCATGAGGAGTTTAGCTCCTACGAGCAGTACTTC. Translating it yields CAIVHEEFSSYEQYF.

This clonotype has a handful of counts. The chain has TRBV24-1 and TRBJ2-1; 8 positions match TRBD2. Germline trimming cut 9 bases from V and 16 bases from J; bases unmatched to any gene: 13. CDR3 length: 12 residues. Germline CDR1 is KGHDR and CDR2 is SFDVKD. The DNA for the CDR3 is TGTGCCACCCAAGGACTAGCAACCGCTTACTTCTTC. Translating gives CATQGLATAYFF.

The chain is built from TRBV7-9 and TRBJ2-2; 9 bases fit TRBD1. The germline V gene has CDR1 SEHNR and CDR2 FQNEAQ (reference sequence). The CDR3 length is 17 residues. V dropped 1 base and J dropped 7; count of bases not matched to a gene: 10. The CDR3 DNA is TGTGCCAGCAGCTTAGGGACAGGGGTATTGTCCGGCGGGGAGCTGTTTTTT. This translates into CASSLGTGVLSGGELFF. The full variable domain, rest sourced from reference TRBV7-9 and TRBJ2-2, is DTGVSQNPRHKITKRGQNVTFRCDPISEHNRLYWYRQTLGQGPEFLTYFQNEAQLEKSRLLSDRFSAERPKGSFSTLEIQRTEQGDSAMYLCASSLGTGVLSGGELFFGEGSRLTVL.

This clonotype has more than one count but fewer than ten. The chain combines TRBV5-1 with TRBJ1-6, with 7 bases matching TRBD1. The germline V gene has CDR1 SGHRS and CDR2 YFSETQ. After removal of 4 bases from V and 6 bases from J, the junction contained 10 bases not matched to a gene. This CDR3 has 16 amino acids. The CDR3 DNA reads as TGCGCCAGCAGCCTGACGGGACAGATCGGTAATTCACCCCTCCACTTT. This sequence encodes CASSLTGQIGNSPLHF.

This clonotype was seen only a few times. The V gene is TRBV4-3, the J gene TRBJ2-1; TRBD2 aligns across 14 bases. Germline V gene sequence: CDR1 LGHNA, CDR2 YSLEER. The CDR3 length is 20 residues. Trimming took 0 bases from V and 7 from J; bases not matched to a gene: 14. CDR3 in DNA: TGCGCCAGCAGCCAAGAGCCCCCGACTAGCGGGAGGGCCAATCGAAATGAGCAGTTCTTC. It specifies CASSQEPPTSGRANRNEQFF.

The rearrangement joins TRBV28 to TRBJ2-1; 10 bases align to TRBD2. The CDR3 consists of 15 residues. The germline gives CDR1 MDHEN, CDR2 SYDVKM. The V gene end was trimmed by 6 bases and the J gene end by 5 bases; junction bases not matched to a gene: 7. CDR3 sequence (DNA): TGTGCCAGCAGGTCCGGACTAGCGGACCACAATGAGCAGTTCTTC. This codes for CASRSGLADHNEQFF.

This clonotype turned up a few times. The chain uses TRBV28 and TRBJ1-1; TRBD1 matches at 10 bases. V was pared by 8 bases and J by 8 bases, with 2 bases of the junction left unmatched. The CDR3 consists of 11 residues. CDR1 and CDR2 from the germline V gene are MDHEN and SYDVKM. As DNA, the CDR3 is TGTGCCAGCGGGACAGGGGTCGAAGCTTTCTTT. It is translated as CASGTGVEAFF.

This clonotype was found a few times. The chain joins TRBV28 to TRBJ2-7, with 7 nucleotides matching TRBD1. Germline values: CDR1 MDHEN, CDR2 SYDVKM. This CDR3 spans 15 amino acids. The trim removed 5 bases at V and 5 bases at J, leaving 12 bases unmatched. The CDR3 coding sequence is TGTGCCAGCAGTCGCCCCGGCAGGGGGAACGACGAGCAGTACTTC. Translating it yields CASSRPGRGNDEQYF.

The CDR3 loop is CASSSTGTYTGELFF. As DNA, the CDR3 is TGTGCCAGCAGCTCCACCGGGACCTACACCGGGGAGCTGTTTTTT. V usage is TRBV28 and J usage is TRBJ2-2; D possibly matches TRBD1 or TRBD2 (5 bases each). CDR1 is MDHEN, CDR2 SYDVKM, per germline. Deletions cut 6 bases from V and 3 bases from J, with 14 bases between. The CDR3 spans 15 residues.

The genes are TRBV6-2 or TRBV6-3 and TRBJ2-1, with 11 bases lining up with TRBD2. V shed 2 bases, J shed 0 bases, and the junction held 12 bases outside the gene matches. The CDR3 runs 20 residues. CDR1 MNHEY and CDR2 SVGEGT come from the germline V gene. CDR3 region: CASSYEFLAGGYSSYNEQFF. The CDR3 nucleotides are TGTGCCAGCAGTTACGAGTTTCTAGCGGGAGGTTATAGCTCCTACAATGAGCAGTTCTTC.

The V and J genes are TRBV29-1 and TRBJ2-1, with D tentatively TRBD2 (5 bases). The CDR3 is 13 amino acids. Germline-derived CDR1 and CDR2 are SQVTM and ANQGSEA. V was trimmed by 4 bases and J by 6 bases, leaving 13 bases between them. In nucleotides, the CDR3 is TGCAGCGTTGTTGATAGCGTGGGCAATGAGCAGTTCTTC. It translates to CSVVDSVGNEQFF.

This clonotype has only a few counts. This sequence joins TRBV7-9 and TRBJ2-2, with 7 bases that match TRBD2. With V trimmed by 7 bases and J by 1 base, 9 bases remained unmatched. The CDR3 length is 16 residues. Germline CDR1 reads SEHNR; CDR2 reads FQNEAQ (reference sequence). CDR3 sequence: CASILRDYENTGELFF. The CDR3 DNA reads as TGTGCCAGCATCCTTCGGGACTACGAGAACACCGGGGAGCTGTTTTTT.